Shown below are 25 T cell receptor beta chains from a single sample sequenced in a study of identical twins. One entry per CDR3 protein results from TCRdb running MiXCR on the 5' RACE reads. The sample yields approximately 1.8 million distinct CDR3 sequences, roughly 35% seen once. Specimen: cord blood. The receptors stem from a newborn girl in good health.

About this clonotype itself: The junction differs from germline at one of its ends, possibly a read error. The rearrangement links TRBV20-1 to TRBJ1-5; D not resolved. The germline V gene encodes CDR1 DFQATT and CDR2 SNEGSKA (reference sequence). The CDR3 contains 15 residues. The CDR3 protein is CSASLSSRSNQPPHF. The CDR3 region has the DNA TGCAGTGCTAGTCTAAGCTCCCGGAGCAATCAGCCCCCGCATTTT.

This sequence joins TRBV28 and TRBJ1-1; D is unclear. The germline V gene encodes CDR1 MDHEN and CDR2 SYDVKM. The CDR3 is 12 amino acids. Trimming removed 1 base at V and 4 bases at J, with 4 bases between. The CDR3 DNA follows: TGTGCCAGCAGTTTATTTGTCACTGAAGCTTTCTTT. It specifies CASSLFVTEAFF. Using reference TRBV28 and TRBJ1-1 for the parts outside the CDR3, the full variable domain is DVKVTQSSRYLVKRTGEKVFLECVQDMDHENMFWYRQDPGLGLRLIYFSYDVKMKEKGDIPEGYSVSREKKERFSLILESASTNQTSMYLCASSLFVTEAFFGQGTRLTVV.

The chain employs TRBV6-6 and TRBJ1-3, with D perhaps matching TRBD1 (5 bases). This CDR3 comprises 15 residues. V was shortened by 7 bases and J by 7 bases, with 20 bases between the two germline ends. Germline V CDR1 and CDR2: MNHNY, SVGAGI (reference sequence). CDR3 DNA: TGTGCCAGCACCTCAGATGGGGGTACTAGGAACACCATATATTTT. It codes for CASTSDGGTRNTIYF.

This chain uses TRBV24-1 with TRBJ2-1; D call uncertain. The CDR3 is 14 amino acids. The V gene lost 3 bases and the J gene lost 2 bases, with 7 bases spanning the gap. CDR1 is KGHDR and CDR2 is SFDVKD in the germline V gene. CDR3 DNA sequence: TGTGCCACCAGTGATGCTATGACCTACAATGAGCAGTTCTTC. This gives the protein CATSDAMTYNEQFF.

The CDR3 bases are TGTGCCAGCAGTTCCCGGACAGGGAAAGTATTGTCCTACGAGCAGTTCTTC. Translating gives CASSSRTGKVLSYEQFF. The V and J genes are TRBV27 and TRBJ2-1, with 8 bases matching TRBD1. CDR3 length: 17 amino acids. Losses at the gene ends were 4 bases for V and 10 bases for J; bases not matched to a gene: 18. Germline V gene sequence: CDR1 MNHEY, CDR2 SMNVEV (reference sequence).

The chain is built from TRBV4-1 and TRBJ2-1; no definite D call. Germline assignment: CDR1 MGHRA and CDR2 YSYEKL. V was pared by 4 bases and J by 8 bases, with 12 bases between. This CDR3 contains 13 residues. The CDR3 loop is CASSPPRGHEQFF. CDR3 DNA: TGCGCCAGCAGCCCCCCCCGCGGCCATGAGCAGTTCTTC.

The V and J genes are TRBV11-2 and TRBJ2-1; no definite D call. Germline loops: CDR1 SGHAT, CDR2 FQNNGV. The CDR3 is made up of 16 amino acids. V lost 5 bases and J 6 bases, leaving 20 bases between the germline ends. Written as DNA, the CDR3 is TGTGCCAGCAGCCCCGCATTTCTGCCTCCTTCCAATGAGCAGTTCTTC. Its protein product is CASSPAFLPPSNEQFF.

The J gene is TRBJ2-5, the V gene TRBV19, with 7 bases aligning to TRBD1. Germline CDR1 is LNHDA and CDR2 is SQIVND (reference sequence). Losses at the gene ends were 11 bases for V and 4 bases for J; bases not matched to a gene: 10. There are 13 residues in the CDR3. The CDR3 coding sequence is TGTGCCGCCTCCCGGACAGGCAGAGAGACCCAGTACTTC. It translates to CAASRTGRETQYF. The whole variable domain, remainder taken from reference TRBV19 and TRBJ2-5, is DGGITQSPKYLFRKEGQNVTLSCEQNLNHDAMYWYRQDPGQGLRLIYYSQIVNDFQKGDIAEGYSVSREKKESFPLTVTSAQKNPTAFYLCAASRTGRETQYFGPGTRLLVL.

The chain employs TRBV14 and TRBJ1-5; maybe TRBD1 (5 bases). Germline CDR1 and CDR2: SGHDN and FVKESK. The CDR3 is 15 residues long. V dropped 2 bases and J dropped 6 bases, with 14 bases sitting between them. DNA of the CDR3: TGTGCCAGCAGCCAACCGCCAGGGACGTGTCAGCCCCAGCATTTT. Translating gives CASSQPPGTCQPQHF.

This clonotype was seen a handful of times. CDR3 bases: TGTGCCAGCAGCCAAGATCTGGCCACAGATACGCAGTATTTT. This sequence encodes CASSQDLATDTQYF. This sequence joins TRBV3-1 and TRBJ2-3; D unclear. This CDR3 is built from 14 residues. The ends were cut back, 0 bases at V and 2 bases at J, with 6 bases in the middle. CDR1 and CDR2 from the germline V gene are LGHDT and YNNKEL (reference sequence).

In its sample, this clonotype was seen a few times. The chain employs TRBV4-2 and TRBJ2-3; 11 nucleotides line up with TRBD2. This CDR3 region has 16 residues. CDR1 is LGHNA, CDR2 YNFKEQ, per germline. V was pared by 4 bases and J by 5 bases, with 8 bases of the junction left unmatched. The CDR3 region has the DNA TGTGCCAGCAGCCGTGATAGCGGGAGGGCCATAGATACGCAGTATTTT. Translation gives CASSRDSGRAIDTQYF.

This clonotype was seen a handful of times. The chain has TRBV25-1 and TRBJ1-2, with no clear D. CDR1 is MGHDK, CDR2 SYGVNS, per germline. This CDR3 comprises 13 residues. V lost 2 bases, J lost 4 bases, and 8 bases lay in between. Here the CDR3 reads CASSERNSYGYTF. In DNA, the CDR3 is TGTGCCAGCAGTGAAAGAAACAGCTATGGCTACACCTTC.

The V gene is TRBV15, the J gene TRBJ2-7, with D maybe TRBD2 (6 bases). CDR1 and CDR2 (germline): LNHNV, YYDKDF (reference sequence). There are 16 residues in the CDR3. V lost 1 base and J 1 base, leaving 14 bases between the germline ends. Here the CDR3 reads CATSRGGTEGSYEQYF. CDR3 bases: TGTGCCACCAGCAGAGGAGGGACGGAGGGGTCCTACGAGCAGTACTTC.

The chain combines TRBV20-1 with TRBJ1-1, with D uncertain. The CDR3 contains 12 residues. CDR1 and CDR2 from the germline V gene are DFQATT and SNEGSKA (reference sequence). V gave up 4 bases and J gave up 0 bases, with 6 bases separating them. The DNA for the CDR3 is TGCAGTGCTATTACATTGAACACTGAAGCTTTCTTT. This gives the protein CSAITLNTEAFF.

This sequence joins TRBV20-1 and TRBJ2-7; D is uncertain. Trimming stripped 6 bases from V and 3 bases from J, with 9 bases between. Germline CDR1 DFQATT, CDR2 SNEGSKA (reference sequence). CDR3 length: 11 amino acids. The CDR3 coding sequence is TGCAGTGCGAGACACGACTACGAGCAGTACTTC. This sequence encodes CSARHDYEQYF.

This sequence joins TRBV2 and TRBJ1-5; a possible D gene is TRBD1 (6 bases). There are 13 residues in the CDR3. Germline lookup yields CDR1 SNHLY and CDR2 FYNNEI. V shed 8 bases and J shed 6 bases, with 14 bases lying between them. The CDR3 nucleotides are TGTGCCAGCCTAGCCGAGGGGGGTCAGCCCCAGCATTTT. Its protein product is CASLAEGGQPQHF. Combining the CDR3 with reference TRBV2 and TRBJ1-5 gives the whole variable domain EPEVTQTPSHQVTQMGQEVILRCVPISNHLYFYWYRQILGQKVEFLVSFYNNEISEKSEIFDDQFSVERPDGSNFTLKIRSTKLEDSAMYFCASLAEGGQPQHFGDGTRLSIL.

The chain is built from TRBV20-1 and TRBJ2-7; 9 nucleotides agree with TRBD2. With V trimmed by 0 bases and J by 4 bases, 1 base remained unmatched. The germline V gene has CDR1 DFQATT and CDR2 SNEGSKA (reference sequence). This CDR3 spans 13 amino acids. This chain's CDR3 is CSAREAGGYEQYF. Here the CDR3 DNA reads TGCAGTGCTAGAGAAGCGGGAGGTTACGAGCAGTACTTC.

There are a few counts of this clonotype. A much larger clonotype is one base distant, so this may be a read error. The chain combines TRBV6-6 with TRBJ1-2; TRBD1 matches at 8 bases. Germline V gene data show CDR1 as MNHNY and CDR2 as SVGAGI (reference sequence). V trimming: 4 bases; J trimming: 5 bases; junction bases outside the gene matches: 6. The CDR3 covers 14 residues. The CDR3 is CASSFDRGGYGYTF. CDR3 DNA sequence: TGTGCCAGCAGTTTCGACAGGGGAGGGTATGGCTACACCTTC.

The chain carries TRBV2 and TRBJ1-2; D remains ambiguous. Trimming took 6 bases from V and 8 from J, leaving 10 bases between them. CDR1 is SNHLY and CDR2 is FYNNEI in the germline V gene. This CDR3 is 11 amino acids long. The CDR3 DNA reads as TGTGCCAGCAGGCCATCTGGGGGCTACACCTTC. Amino acid sequence: CASRPSGGYTF.

The V and J genes are TRBV20-1 and TRBJ2-4, with 11 nucleotides matching TRBD2. The CDR3 has 14 residues. CDR1 is DFQATT, CDR2 SNEGSKA, per germline (reference sequence). The V segment lost 2 bases and the J segment 15 bases; nucleotides outside the gene matches: 12. DNA for the CDR3: TGCAGTGCTAGACCAACTAGCGGGGGCACGAATTGGTACTTC. Its protein is CSARPTSGGTNWYF.

The table lists this clonotype with a few counts. This sequence joins TRBV24-1 and TRBJ2-3; possibly TRBD2 for D (6 bases). The length of the CDR3 is 14 residues. Germline CDR1 is KGHDR and CDR2 is SFDVKD. V was clipped by 3 bases and J by 6 bases, with 12 bases between them. The CDR3 is CATSDRGAGDTQYF. CDR3 DNA: TGTGCCACCAGTGATCGCGGGGCAGGGGATACGCAGTATTTT.

The chain is built from TRBV20-1 and TRBJ1-5; 7 bases line up with TRBD1. V shed 3 bases, J shed 7 bases, and the junction held 9 bases outside the gene matches. In germline, CDR1 is DFQATT, CDR2 SNEGSKA (reference sequence). The CDR3 is 14 residues long. In DNA form, the CDR3 reads TGCAGTGCTAGCTGGACAGGTAATAACCAGCCCCAGCATTTT. Amino acids: CSASWTGNNQPQHF.

This clonotype turned up a few times. V and J are TRBV30 and TRBJ1-2, with D perhaps matching TRBD1 (5 bases). The CDR3 is 16 residues long. Germline CDR1 and CDR2: GTSNPN and SVGIG (reference sequence). Deletions cut 0 bases from V and 5 bases from J, with 19 bases between. The CDR3, as DNA: TGTGCCTGGAGTGTAAAGGGGCAGGGCATTTGGTATGGCTACACCTTC. It encodes CAWSVKGQGIWYGYTF.

This clonotype appeared a few times. The gene calls are TRBV3-1 and TRBJ2-5, with D maybe TRBD1 (5 bases). Between the trimmed V and J ends, which lost 4 bases and 1 base, there was a span of 16 bases. The CDR3 spans 16 residues. CDR1 is LGHDT, CDR2 YNNKEL, per germline (reference sequence). The CDR3 DNA follows: TGTGCCAGCAGCCGGGGCACAGCTTTGCTCCAAGAGACCCAGTACTTC. Translated, it gives CASSRGTALLQETQYF.

The J gene is TRBJ1-2, the V gene TRBV30; no clear D gene. Trimming stripped 5 bases from V and 4 bases from J, with 14 bases between. In germline, CDR1 is GTSNPN, CDR2 SVGIG (reference sequence). This CDR3 contains 13 residues. For the CDR3, the DNA is TGTGCCTGGGCGGGCGCACTAGGCTATGGCTACACCTTC. Residues: CAWAGALGYGYTF.